This T cell receptor beta chain comes out of a study of blood T cell repertoires in COVID-19. About the research overall: Researchers got acute and convalescent COVID-19 samples from the United States, Italy and Spain. Sources were T cells, B-cell-depleted T cells, or PBMCs; the material itself was cDNA or gDNA.

Looked up from germline, CDR1 is MNHEY and CDR2 is SVGAGI. CDR3 length: 15 residues. The V end was cut by 6 bases, the J end by 1 base, with 15 bases between. In the authors' workflow: Estimated nucleated cell counts came from reference gene primer amplification. TCRdb's table, derived via immunoSEQ multiplex PCR, lists solely in-frame clones and lacks some. V and J calls and clone size are as listed in that table; D and trimming were resolved from the DNA. The data contain about 33,000 clones, 75% to 90% of them seen just once; the ten biggest clones take up around a fifth. This receptor was taken from a man between 65 and 80 years old with acute or convalescent COVID-19. The chain recombines TRBV6-5 with TRBJ1-2; tentatively, D is TRBD1 (6 bases). Material for sequencing was peripheral blood. In nucleotides, the CDR3 is TGTGCCAGCAGCCCCACGGACAGCTATAACTATGGCTACACCTTC. This gives the protein CASSPTDSYNYGYTF.